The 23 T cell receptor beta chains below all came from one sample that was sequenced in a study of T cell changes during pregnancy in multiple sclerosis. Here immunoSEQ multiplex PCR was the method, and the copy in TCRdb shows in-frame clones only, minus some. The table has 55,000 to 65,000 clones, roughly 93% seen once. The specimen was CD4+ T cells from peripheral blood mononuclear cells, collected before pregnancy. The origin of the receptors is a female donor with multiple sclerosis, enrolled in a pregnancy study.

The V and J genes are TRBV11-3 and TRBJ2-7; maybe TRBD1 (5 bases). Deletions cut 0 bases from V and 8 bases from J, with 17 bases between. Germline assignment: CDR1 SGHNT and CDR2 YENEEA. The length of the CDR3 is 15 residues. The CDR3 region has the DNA TGTGCCAGCAGCTTAGATCTGACAGATCCTACGAAGCAGTACTTC. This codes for CASSLDLTDPTKQYF.

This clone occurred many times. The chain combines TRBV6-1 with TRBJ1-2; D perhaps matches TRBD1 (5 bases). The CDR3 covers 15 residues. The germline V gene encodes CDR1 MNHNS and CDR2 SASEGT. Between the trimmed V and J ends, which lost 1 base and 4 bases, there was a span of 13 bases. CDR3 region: CASSEGRTPSYGYTF. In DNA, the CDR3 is TGTGCCAGCAGTGAAGGCAGGACACCAAGCTATGGCTACACCTTC.

The CDR3 DNA reads TGTGCCAGCAGGGACAGGGAAGGACTCACAGATACGCAGTATTTT. It encodes CASRDREGLTDTQYF. The rearrangement joins TRBV2 to TRBJ2-3; 8 bases line up with TRBD1. V shed 6 bases, J shed 2 bases, and the junction held 7 bases outside the gene matches. This CDR3 region has 15 residues. In germline, CDR1 is SNHLY, CDR2 FYNNEI.

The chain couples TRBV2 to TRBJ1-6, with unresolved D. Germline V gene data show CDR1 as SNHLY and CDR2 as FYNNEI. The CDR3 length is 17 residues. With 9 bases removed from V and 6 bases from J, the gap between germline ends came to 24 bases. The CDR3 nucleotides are TGTGCCAGTGGAGCAGGAGGTTCGGGTTCTGGTAATTCACCCCTCCACTTT. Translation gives CASGAGGSGSGNSPLHF.

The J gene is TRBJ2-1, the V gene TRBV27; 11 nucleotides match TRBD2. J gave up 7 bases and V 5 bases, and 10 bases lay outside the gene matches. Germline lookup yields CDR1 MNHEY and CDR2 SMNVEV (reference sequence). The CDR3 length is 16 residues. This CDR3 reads CASSPRGSGRANEQFF. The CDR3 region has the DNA TGTGCCAGCAGTCCGAGGGGTAGCGGGAGGGCTAATGAGCAGTTCTTC.

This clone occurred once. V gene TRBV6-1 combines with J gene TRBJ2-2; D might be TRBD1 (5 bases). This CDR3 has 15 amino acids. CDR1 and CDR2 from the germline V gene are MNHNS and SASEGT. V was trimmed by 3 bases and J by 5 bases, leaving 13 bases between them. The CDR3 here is CASSEAGRATGELFF. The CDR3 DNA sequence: TGTGCCAGCAGTGAGGCAGGGCGCGCAACCGGGGAGCTGTTTTTT.

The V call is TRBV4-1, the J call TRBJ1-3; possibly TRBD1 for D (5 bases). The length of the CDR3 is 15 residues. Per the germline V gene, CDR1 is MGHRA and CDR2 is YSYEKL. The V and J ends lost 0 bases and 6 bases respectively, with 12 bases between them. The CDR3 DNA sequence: TGCGCCAGCAGCCAAGATATTGACAGCAAAAACACCATATATTTT. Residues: CASSQDIDSKNTIYF.

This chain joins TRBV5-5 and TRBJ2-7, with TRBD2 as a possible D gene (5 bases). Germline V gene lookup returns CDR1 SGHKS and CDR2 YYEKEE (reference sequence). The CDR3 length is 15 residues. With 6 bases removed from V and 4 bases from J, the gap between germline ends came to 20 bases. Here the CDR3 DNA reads TGTGCCAGCACTATTGTTGGGAGTAGCGAATACGAGCAGTACTTC. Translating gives CASTIVGSSEYEQYF.

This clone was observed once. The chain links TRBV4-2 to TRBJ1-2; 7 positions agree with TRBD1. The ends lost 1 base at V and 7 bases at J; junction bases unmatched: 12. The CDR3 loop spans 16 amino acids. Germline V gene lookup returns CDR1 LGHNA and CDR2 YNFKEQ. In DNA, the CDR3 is TGTGCCAGCAGCCAAGGGAGGCGTCAGGGGGTAACTGGCTACACCTTC. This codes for CASSQGRRQGVTGYTF.

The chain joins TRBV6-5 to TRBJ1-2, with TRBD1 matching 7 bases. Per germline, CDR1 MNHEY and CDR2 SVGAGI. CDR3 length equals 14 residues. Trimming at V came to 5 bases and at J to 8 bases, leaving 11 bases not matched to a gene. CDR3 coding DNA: TGTGCCAGCAGTCCCCAGGGACAGTGGGCAGGCTACACCTTC. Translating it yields CASSPQGQWAGYTF.

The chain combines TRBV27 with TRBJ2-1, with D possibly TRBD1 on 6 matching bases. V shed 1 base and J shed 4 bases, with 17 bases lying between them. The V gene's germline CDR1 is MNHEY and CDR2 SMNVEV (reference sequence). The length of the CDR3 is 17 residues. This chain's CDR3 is CASSLFQQGAKYNEQFF. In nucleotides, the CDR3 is TGTGCCAGCAGTTTATTTCAACAGGGCGCAAAATACAATGAGCAGTTCTTC.

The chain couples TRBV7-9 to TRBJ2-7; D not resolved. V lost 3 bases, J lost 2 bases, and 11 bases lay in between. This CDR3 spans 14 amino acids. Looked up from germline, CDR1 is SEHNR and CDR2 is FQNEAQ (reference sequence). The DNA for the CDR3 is TGTGCCAGCAGCTTGGGCAATAGTCCCTACGAGCAGTACTTC. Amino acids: CASSLGNSPYEQYF.

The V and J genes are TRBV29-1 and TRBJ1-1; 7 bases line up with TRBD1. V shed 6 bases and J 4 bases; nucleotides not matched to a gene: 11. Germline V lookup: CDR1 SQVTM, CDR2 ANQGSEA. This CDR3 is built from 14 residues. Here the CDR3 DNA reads TGCAGCGTGGCTAATACAGGGGCCGGCACTGAAGCTTTCTTT. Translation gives CSVANTGAGTEAFF.

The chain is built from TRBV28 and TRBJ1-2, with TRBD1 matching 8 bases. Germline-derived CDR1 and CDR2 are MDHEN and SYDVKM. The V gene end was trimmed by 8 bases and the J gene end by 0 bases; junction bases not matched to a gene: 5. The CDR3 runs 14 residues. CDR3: CASSRTGPNYGYTF. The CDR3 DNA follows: TGTGCCAGCTCCCGGACAGGGCCTAACTATGGCTACACCTTC.

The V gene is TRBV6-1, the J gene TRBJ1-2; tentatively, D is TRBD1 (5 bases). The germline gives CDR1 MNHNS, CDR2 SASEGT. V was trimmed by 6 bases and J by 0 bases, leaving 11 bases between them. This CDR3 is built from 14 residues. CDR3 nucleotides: TGTGCCAGCAGCGCGACAGTAGCTAACTATGGCTACACCTTC. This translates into CASSATVANYGYTF.

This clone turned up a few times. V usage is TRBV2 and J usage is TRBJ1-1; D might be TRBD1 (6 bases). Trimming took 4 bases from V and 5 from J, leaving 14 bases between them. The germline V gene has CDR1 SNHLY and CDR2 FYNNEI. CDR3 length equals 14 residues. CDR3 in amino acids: CASSVSTGSTEAFF. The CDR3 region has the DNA TGTGCCAGCAGTGTGTCTACAGGGAGTACTGAAGCTTTCTTT.

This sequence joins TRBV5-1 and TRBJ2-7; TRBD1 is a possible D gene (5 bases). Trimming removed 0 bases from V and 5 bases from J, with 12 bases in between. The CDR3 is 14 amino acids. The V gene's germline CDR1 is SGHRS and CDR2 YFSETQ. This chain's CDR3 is CASSLVGVGDEQYF. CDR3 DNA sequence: TGCGCCAGCAGCTTGGTAGGGGTGGGCGACGAGCAGTACTTC.

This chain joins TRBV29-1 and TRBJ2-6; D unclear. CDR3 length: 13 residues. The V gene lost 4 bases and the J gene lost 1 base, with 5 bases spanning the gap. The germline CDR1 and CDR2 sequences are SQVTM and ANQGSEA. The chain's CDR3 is CSVGLSGANVLTF. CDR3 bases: TGCAGCGTTGGACTGTCTGGGGCCAACGTCCTGACTTTC.

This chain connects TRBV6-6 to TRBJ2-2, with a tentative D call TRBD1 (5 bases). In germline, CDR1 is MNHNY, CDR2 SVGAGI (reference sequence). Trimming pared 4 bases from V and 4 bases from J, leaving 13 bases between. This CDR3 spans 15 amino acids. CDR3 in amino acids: CASSSPQGGTGELFF. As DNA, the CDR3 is TGTGCCAGCAGTTCACCCCAGGGTGGCACCGGGGAGCTGTTTTTT.

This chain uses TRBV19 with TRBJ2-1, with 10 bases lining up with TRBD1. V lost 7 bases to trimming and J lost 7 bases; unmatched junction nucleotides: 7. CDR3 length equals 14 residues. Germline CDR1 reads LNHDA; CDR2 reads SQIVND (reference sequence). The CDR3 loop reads CASKKGQGYNEQFF. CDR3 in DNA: TGTGCCAGTAAAAAGGGACAGGGGTATAATGAGCAGTTCTTC.

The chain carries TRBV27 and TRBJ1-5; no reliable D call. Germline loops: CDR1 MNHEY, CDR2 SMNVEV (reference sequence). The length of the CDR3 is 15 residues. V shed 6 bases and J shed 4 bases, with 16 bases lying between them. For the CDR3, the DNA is TGTGCCAGCAGCCCGTTTCCAGGTAATAATCAGCCCCAGCATTTT. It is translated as CASSPFPGNNQPQHF.

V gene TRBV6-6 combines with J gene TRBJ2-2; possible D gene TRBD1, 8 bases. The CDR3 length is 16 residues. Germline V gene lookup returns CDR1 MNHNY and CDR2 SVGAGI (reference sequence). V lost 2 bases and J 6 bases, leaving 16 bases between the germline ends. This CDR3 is CASSYPTGGVAGELFF. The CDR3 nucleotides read TGTGCCAGCAGTTACCCAACAGGGGGGGTTGCCGGGGAGCTGTTTTTT.

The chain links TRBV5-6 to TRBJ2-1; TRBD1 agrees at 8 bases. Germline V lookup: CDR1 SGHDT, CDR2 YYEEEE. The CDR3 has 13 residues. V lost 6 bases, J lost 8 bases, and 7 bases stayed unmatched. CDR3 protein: CASNPTGEDEQFF. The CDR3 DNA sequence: TGTGCCAGCAACCCGACAGGGGAGGATGAGCAGTTCTTC.